The following is a T cell receptor beta chain sequence with its context. There is no known antigen for this receptor. It has no much larger one-base neighbor in the sample; base qualities were not kept. This specimen belongs to a study of blood T cells in healthy people across ages (dated by TCRdb to the mid-2010s). With respect to the entire study: Template switching captured roughly one uniquely barcoded TCR beta cDNA molecule per two T cells in model experiments. The study analyzed two additional independent replicas of 1 million unique cDNA reads from the same blood draw for two donors, one aged 18 to 29 and one aged 80 or older. Age-related changes in TCR beta repertoire diversity were measured in the study by deep sequencing normalized with unique cDNA molecular identifiers. The donors were divided into four age groups: young (average approximately 17 years), middle-aged (approximately 39), aged (under 70) and long-lived (roughly 86).

Results and caveats for the whole study, not just this receptor: Estimates of total diversity based on one million sequenced T cells were regarded as lower bounds and as underestimates. Donor CMV infection status was unknown, potentially confounding age-related changes in expanded clonotypes. Compared with the aged group, the long-lived group had more naive CD4+ T cells, fewer expanded clones and increased TCR diversity, suggesting age selection. Observed TCR beta diversity per million T cells fell roughly linearly with age, and a significant reduction was already apparent by age roughly 40. A strong correlation was found between observed TCR beta diversity and the percentage of naive T cells measured by flow cytometry. Since profiling was done on bulk unsorted PBMCs, naive and antigen-experienced compartments could not be conclusively compared.

To prepare the library, 5' RACE was applied. TCRdb records Illumina HiSeq 2500 as the sequencer. The second PCR ran for about 6 to 12 cycles and used a J-beta primer mix along with a sample-barcoded 5' primer. A template-switch 5' adaptor carrying 12 random nucleotides introduced a unique molecular identifier onto each TCR beta cDNA molecule. At least 2.5 million CDR3-containing paired-end reads were obtained from each sample. All of the RNA was converted into first-strand cDNA using the Mint cDNA synthesis kit, with a TRBC-specific oligonucleotide serving as the primer. Following uracil-DNA glycosylase treatment, a first 18-cycle PCR with universal primers M1SS and BC2_uni_R was performed on all cDNA. Processing in the source paper ran as follows. Normalization of each sample was performed by random selection of 1 million high-quality reads, each carrying a distinct molecular identifier. Reads with shared molecular identifiers were discarded instead of being binned into consensus sequences. MiTCR, with a Q25 quality threshold and the strictest error-elimination algorithm, was used for CDR3 identification, clonotype clustering and error correction. A nonparametric unseen species model using Euler transformation provided a lower-bound estimate of total TCR beta diversity. The public sequencing data were trimmed at Q25 with fastp and processed into clonotypes with MiXCR by TCRdb, which kept only in-frame beta chains. Under each unique CDR3 protein, matching rows form one entry showing the most common genes and DNA. The V and J calls and clone size are TCRdb's, not the authors'. The sample table holds over a million distinct CDR3 sequences, of which around 25% were seen once. The ten biggest clones cover approximately 0.79% of the sample.

There are 14 amino acids in the CDR3, from cysteine to phenylalanine inclusive. CDR3 DNA is the only sequence kept; it has 42 bases, read in frame from the first base. Trimming takes 0 bases from V and 2 bases from J, and the germline ends sit 9 bases apart. Sequences SGHRS (CDR1) and YFSETQ (CDR2) are obtained from the germline V gene. Systemically healthy Caucasian individuals from Russia, approximately 39 in total and aged about 6 to 95 years, were included as donors. Each donor gave approximately 9.3 milliliters of peripheral blood, collected into EDTA-treated Vacutainer tubes. Ficoll-Paque density-gradient centrifugation was used to isolate PBMCs, with at least 6 million per sample. Total RNA was extracted from PBMCs with Trizol reagent, with at least 6 micrograms obtained per sample. The percentages of naive CD45RAhigh/CD27high T cells were determined by flow cytometry on a PBMC aliquot from every donor.

The data also belong to a second study, concerning T cells of mothers and their children. The second study's paper adds: Nine systemically healthy Caucasian individuals, comprising three mothers and their six children, were included as donors. cDNA synthesis consumed the entire amount of extracted RNA, loaded at approximately 1.4 ug RNA in each 15 ul reaction. In the second PCR, the M1S primer introduced both the sample barcodes and 2-4 random nucleotides. Over 8 million TCR beta CDR3 reads were obtained for each mother, and millions of reads were obtained for each child. Thymic selection shapes the output of TCR recombination in a similar way in related and unrelated pairs, and inherited differences have a minor effect. Normalized repertoire overlap was always slightly but never significantly higher in related than unrelated mother-child pairs. Persistent microchimeric T cell clones were not detected, at a sensitivity of approximately 100 clones per million clonotypes. The study used deep NGS to compare TCR beta repertoires of mothers and children, seeking features distinguishing related mother-child pairs from unrelated individuals. The mean age was around 42 +/- 4 years for the mothers and around 11 +/- 4 years for the children. After adapter ligation was performed with NEBNext reagents, the libraries were sequenced on an Illumina HiSeq 2000 with 100+100 nt paired-end reads. To avoid cross-contamination, the mother libraries and the child libraries were prepared a month apart and sequenced in separate runs. For each donor, between roughly 500,000 and 2,100,000 distinct TCR beta clonotypes were identified. Naive TCR beta clonotypes were estimated from low-frequency clonotypes matched to each donor's FACS-determined naive share, without sorting.

The TCR was taken from a girl aged 2-9 years in good health. This sequence uses TRBV5-1 and TRBJ2-7; the D gene assignment is ambiguous. The source material was blood. The sequenced DNA is TGCGCCAGCAGCTTGGTGGTTGAGGCCTACGAGCAGTACTTC. The translation is CASSLVVEAYEQYF.